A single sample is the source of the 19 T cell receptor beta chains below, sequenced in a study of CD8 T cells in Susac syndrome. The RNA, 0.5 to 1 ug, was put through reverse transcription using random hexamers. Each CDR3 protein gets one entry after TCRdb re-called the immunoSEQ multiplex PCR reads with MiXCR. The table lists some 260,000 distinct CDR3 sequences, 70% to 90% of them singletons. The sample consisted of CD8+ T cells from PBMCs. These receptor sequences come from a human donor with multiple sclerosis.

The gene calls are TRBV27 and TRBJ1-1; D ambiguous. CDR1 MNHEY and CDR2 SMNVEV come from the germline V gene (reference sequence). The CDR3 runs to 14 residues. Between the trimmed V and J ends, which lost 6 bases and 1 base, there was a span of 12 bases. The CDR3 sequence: CASRVGGTNTEAFF. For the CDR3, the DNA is TGTGCCAGCAGGGTAGGAGGTACGAACACTGAAGCTTTCTTT.

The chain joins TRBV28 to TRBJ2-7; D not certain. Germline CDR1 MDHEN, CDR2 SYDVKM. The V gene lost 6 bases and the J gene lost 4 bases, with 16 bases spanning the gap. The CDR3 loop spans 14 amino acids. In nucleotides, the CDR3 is TGTGCCAGCAGGGAACTTACTACACCATACGAGCAGTACTTC. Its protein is CASRELTTPYEQYF.

The CDR3 protein is CASRRTGITGNTIYF. The CDR3 region has the DNA TGTGCCAGCCGAAGGACAGGAATAACTGGAAACACCATATATTTT. The chain has TRBV6-1 and TRBJ1-3, with 7 nucleotides matching TRBD1. Losses at the gene ends were 8 bases for V and 2 bases for J; bases not matched to a gene: 9. Germline assignment: CDR1 MNHNS and CDR2 SASEGT. The CDR3 runs to 15 residues.

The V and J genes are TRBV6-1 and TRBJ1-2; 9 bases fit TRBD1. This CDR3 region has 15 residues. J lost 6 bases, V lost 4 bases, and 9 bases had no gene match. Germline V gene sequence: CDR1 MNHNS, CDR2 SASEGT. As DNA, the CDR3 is TGTGCCAGCAGTGGTTACCGGGACAGGGTGAATGGCTACACCTTC. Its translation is CASSGYRDRVNGYTF.

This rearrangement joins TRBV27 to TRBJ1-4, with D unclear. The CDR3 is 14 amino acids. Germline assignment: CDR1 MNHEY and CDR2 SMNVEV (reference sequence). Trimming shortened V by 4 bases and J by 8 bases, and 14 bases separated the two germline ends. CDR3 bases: TGTGCCAGCAGTTCCCGGAGAGGTCTGGAAAAACTGTTTTTT. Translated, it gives CASSSRRGLEKLFF.

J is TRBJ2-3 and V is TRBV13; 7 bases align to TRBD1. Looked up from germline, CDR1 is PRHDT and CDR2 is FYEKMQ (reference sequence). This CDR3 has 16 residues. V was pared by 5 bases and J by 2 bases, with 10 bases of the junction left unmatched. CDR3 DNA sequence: TGTGCCAGCAGCAGCAGGACAGGCATCCTCACAGATACGCAGTATTTT. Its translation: CASSSRTGILTDTQYF.

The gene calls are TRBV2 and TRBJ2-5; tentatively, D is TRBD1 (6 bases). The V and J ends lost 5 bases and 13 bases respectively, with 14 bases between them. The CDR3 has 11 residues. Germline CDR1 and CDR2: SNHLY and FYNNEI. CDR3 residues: CASSPGQLRYF. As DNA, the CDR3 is TGTGCCAGCAGTCCCGGACAGTTAAGGTACTTC.

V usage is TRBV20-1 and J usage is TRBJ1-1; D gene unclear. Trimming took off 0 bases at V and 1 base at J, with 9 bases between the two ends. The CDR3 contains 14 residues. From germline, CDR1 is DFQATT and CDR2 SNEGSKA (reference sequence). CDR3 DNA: TGCAGTGCTAGAGATGAGGCAGAGAACACTGAAGCTTTCTTT. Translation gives CSARDEAENTEAFF.

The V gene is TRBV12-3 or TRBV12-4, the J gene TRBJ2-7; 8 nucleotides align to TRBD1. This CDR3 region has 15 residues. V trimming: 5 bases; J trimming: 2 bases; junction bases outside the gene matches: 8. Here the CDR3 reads CASSTRSGQAYEQYF. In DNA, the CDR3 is TGTGCCAGCAGTACTCGCTCGGGACAGGCCTACGAGCAGTACTTC.

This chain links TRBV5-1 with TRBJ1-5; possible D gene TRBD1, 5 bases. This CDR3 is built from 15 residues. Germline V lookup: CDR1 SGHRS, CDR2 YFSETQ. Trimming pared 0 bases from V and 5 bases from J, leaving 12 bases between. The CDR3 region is CASSLDPGRDQPQHF. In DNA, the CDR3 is TGCGCCAGCAGCTTGGACCCGGGACGAGATCAGCCCCAGCATTTT.

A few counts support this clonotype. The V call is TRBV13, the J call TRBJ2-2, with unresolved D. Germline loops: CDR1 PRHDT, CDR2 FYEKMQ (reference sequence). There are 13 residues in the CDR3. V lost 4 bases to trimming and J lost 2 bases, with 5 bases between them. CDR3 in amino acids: CASSYSNTGELFF. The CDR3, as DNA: TGTGCCAGCAGCTACAGTAACACCGGGGAGCTGTTTTTT.

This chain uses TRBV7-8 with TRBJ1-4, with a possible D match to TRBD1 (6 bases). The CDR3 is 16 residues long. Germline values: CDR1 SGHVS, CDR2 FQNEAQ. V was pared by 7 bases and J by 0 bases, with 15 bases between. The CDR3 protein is CASKQGPYATNEKLFF. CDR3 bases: TGTGCCAGCAAGCAGGGGCCATATGCAACTAATGAAAAACTGTTTTTT.

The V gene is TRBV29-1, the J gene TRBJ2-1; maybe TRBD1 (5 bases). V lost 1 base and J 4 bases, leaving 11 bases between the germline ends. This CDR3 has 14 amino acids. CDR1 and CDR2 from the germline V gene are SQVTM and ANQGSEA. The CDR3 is CSVEAQGPYNEQFF. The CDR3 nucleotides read TGCAGCGTTGAAGCCCAGGGCCCGTACAATGAGCAGTTCTTC.

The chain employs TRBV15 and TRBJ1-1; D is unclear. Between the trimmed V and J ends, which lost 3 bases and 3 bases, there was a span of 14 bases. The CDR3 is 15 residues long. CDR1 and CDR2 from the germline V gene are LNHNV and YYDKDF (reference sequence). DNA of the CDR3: TGTGCCACCAGCAGTTACAAGGAAGGAGACACTGAAGCTTTCTTT. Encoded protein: CATSSYKEGDTEAFF.

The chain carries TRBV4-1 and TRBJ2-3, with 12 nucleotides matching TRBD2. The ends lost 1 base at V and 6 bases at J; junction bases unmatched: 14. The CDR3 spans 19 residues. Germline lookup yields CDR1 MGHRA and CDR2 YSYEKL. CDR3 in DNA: TGCGCCAGCAGCCAAGTCTCAATGACTAGCGGGAGATGGTCTGATACGCAGTATTTT. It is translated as CASSQVSMTSGRWSDTQYF.

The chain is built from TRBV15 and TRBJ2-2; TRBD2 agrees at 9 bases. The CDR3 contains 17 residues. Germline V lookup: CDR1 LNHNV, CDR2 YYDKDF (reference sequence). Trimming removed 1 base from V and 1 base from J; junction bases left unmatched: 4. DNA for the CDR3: TGTGCCACCAGCAGAGGACCAGCGGGAGGGAACACCGGGGAGCTGTTTTTT. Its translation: CATSRGPAGGNTGELFF.

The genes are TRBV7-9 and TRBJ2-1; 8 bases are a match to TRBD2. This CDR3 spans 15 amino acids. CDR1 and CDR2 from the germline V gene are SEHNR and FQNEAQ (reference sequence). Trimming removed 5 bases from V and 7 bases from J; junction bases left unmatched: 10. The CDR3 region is CASSATGLDWNEQFF. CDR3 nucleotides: TGTGCCAGCAGCGCTACGGGACTAGACTGGAATGAGCAGTTCTTC.

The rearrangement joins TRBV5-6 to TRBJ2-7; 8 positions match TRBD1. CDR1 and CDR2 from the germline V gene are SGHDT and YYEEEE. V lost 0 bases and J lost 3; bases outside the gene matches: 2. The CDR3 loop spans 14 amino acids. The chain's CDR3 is CASSLAGQGYEQYF. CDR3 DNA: TGTGCCAGCAGCTTGGCCGGACAGGGCTACGAGCAGTACTTC.

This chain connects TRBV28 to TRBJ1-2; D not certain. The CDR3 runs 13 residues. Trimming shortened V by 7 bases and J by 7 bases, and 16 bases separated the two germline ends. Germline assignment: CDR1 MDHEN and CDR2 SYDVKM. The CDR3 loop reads CASTVRMRAGYTF. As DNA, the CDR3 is TGTGCCAGCACCGTCAGGATGAGGGCTGGCTACACCTTC.